The rows below give T cell receptor beta chains drawn from one sample of a study of blood T cell repertoires in COVID-19. Clones were sequenced by immunoSEQ multiplex PCR, and TCRdb holds only the in-frame ones, with some missing. This sample has around 280,000 clones; about 88% occur once, and the top ten carry 1% to 1.5%. The source material was peripheral blood. The receptors come from a man between 65 and 80 years old with acute or convalescent COVID-19. The conserved cysteine and the conserved F or W are not part of the CDR3 here. Each record gives: D gene, J gene, V gene, CDR3 protein. The D gene is left open where the match is weak.

d_gene: TRBD1; j_gene: TRBJ2-7; v_gene: TRBV10-3; CDR3aa: AISSTGGPRLNYEQY
d_gene: TRBD2; j_gene: TRBJ2-7; v_gene: TRBV5-1; CDR3aa: ASRKRELRGYEQY
d_gene: .; j_gene: TRBJ2-1; v_gene: TRBV29-1; CDR3aa: SVDQGPTRNEQF
d_gene: TRBD1; j_gene: TRBJ2-7; v_gene: TRBV10-3; CDR3aa: AISEHMTGGEQY
d_gene: TRBD2; j_gene: TRBJ2-3; v_gene: TRBV29-1; CDR3aa: SVETSGTDTQY
d_gene: .; j_gene: TRBJ1-1; v_gene: TRBV5-1; CDR3aa: ASSLAGGLNTEAF
d_gene: TRBD1; j_gene: TRBJ1-2; v_gene: TRBV19; CDR3aa: ASSMGQGARYGYT
d_gene: .; j_gene: TRBJ2-5; v_gene: TRBV28; CDR3aa: ASLEGSRETQY
d_gene: .; j_gene: TRBJ2-7; v_gene: TRBV24-1; CDR3aa: ATSDPGSNEQY
d_gene: .; j_gene: TRBJ1-5; v_gene: TRBV28; CDR3aa: ASSPRGAQH
d_gene: TRBD1; j_gene: TRBJ2-3; v_gene: TRBV5-4; CDR3aa: ASSLETGGDTQY
d_gene: .; j_gene: TRBJ1-2; v_gene: TRBV30; CDR3aa: AWSVLRGSYGYT
d_gene: .; j_gene: TRBJ2-7; v_gene: TRBV7-8; CDR3aa: ASSSPMTTVI
d_gene: .; j_gene: TRBJ2-1; v_gene: TRBV7-2; CDR3aa: ASSLGTKPRQF
d_gene: .; j_gene: TRBJ1-1; v_gene: TRBV4-2; CDR3aa: ASSQDGGGWTEAF
d_gene: .; j_gene: TRBJ2-3; v_gene: TRBV30; CDR3aa: AWRVAGADTQY
d_gene: .; j_gene: TRBJ2-1; v_gene: TRBV28; CDR3aa: ASSRGRLDPLSEQF
d_gene: .; j_gene: TRBJ1-5; v_gene: TRBV15; CDR3aa: ATSRAGDFNQPQH
d_gene: .; j_gene: TRBJ1-5; v_gene: TRBV2; CDR3aa: ASRVGGARGQPQH
d_gene: .; j_gene: TRBJ1-2; v_gene: TRBV12-3/TRBV12-4; CDR3aa: ASRFGQAYGYT
d_gene: .; j_gene: TRBJ1-3; v_gene: TRBV6-5; CDR3aa: ASTRDRSGNTIY
d_gene: .; j_gene: TRBJ1-1; v_gene: TRBV6-2/TRBV6-3; CDR3aa: ASSPETTGSEAF
d_gene: .; j_gene: TRBJ1-6; v_gene: TRBV28; CDR3aa: ASSFWAQGNSPLH
d_gene: .; j_gene: TRBJ1-2; v_gene: TRBV7-3; CDR3aa: ASSLTRAGAVYT
d_gene: TRBD1; j_gene: TRBJ2-1; v_gene: TRBV18; CDR3aa: ASSPPTGGDSYNEQF
d_gene: .; j_gene: TRBJ1-2; v_gene: TRBV4-3; CDR3aa: ASSQDRIREENYGYT
d_gene: .; j_gene: TRBJ2-7; v_gene: TRBV21-1; CDR3aa: ASRDRAIHSYEQY
d_gene: TRBD1; j_gene: TRBJ1-1; v_gene: TRBV19; CDR3aa: ASSYRRDRANTEAF
d_gene: .; j_gene: TRBJ1-1; v_gene: TRBV2; CDR3aa: ASSVEGEDTEAF
d_gene: .; j_gene: TRBJ1-1; v_gene: TRBV4-2; CDR3aa: ASSQAGFTEAF
d_gene: .; j_gene: TRBJ1-2; v_gene: TRBV5-1; CDR3aa: ASSLGQQNYGYT
d_gene: .; j_gene: TRBJ2-1; v_gene: TRBV18; CDR3aa: ASSPQREADNEQF
d_gene: .; j_gene: TRBJ2-3; v_gene: TRBV6-1; CDR3aa: ASSEDSGTQY
d_gene: TRBD2; j_gene: TRBJ2-1; v_gene: TRBV5-4; CDR3aa: ASSPRLAGGRAYNEQF
d_gene: TRBD2; j_gene: TRBJ2-5; v_gene: TRBV4-3; CDR3aa: ASSPGLQETQY
d_gene: .; j_gene: TRBJ1-4; v_gene: TRBV30; CDR3aa: ACRAYNEKLF
d_gene: .; j_gene: TRBJ2-1; v_gene: TRBV5-1; CDR3aa: ASSQQGGGYNEQF
d_gene: TRBD2; j_gene: TRBJ2-1; v_gene: TRBV4-2; CDR3aa: ASGSMGLASYNEQF
d_gene: .; j_gene: TRBJ1-2; v_gene: TRBV11-2; CDR3aa: ASRRDRTTPPYNYGYT
d_gene: .; j_gene: TRBJ2-3; v_gene: TRBV7-2; CDR3aa: ASSSRARLSTDTQY
d_gene: .; j_gene: TRBJ2-3; v_gene: TRBV5-1; CDR3aa: ASSLMAGSLTDTQY
d_gene: .; j_gene: TRBJ1-1; v_gene: TRBV6-4; CDR3aa: ASSRFGGSGEAF
d_gene: TRBD1; j_gene: TRBJ2-7; v_gene: TRBV3-1/TRBV3-2; CDR3aa: ASSRTGQGGSEQY
d_gene: .; j_gene: TRBJ1-4; v_gene: TRBV28; CDR3aa: ASSFSGRGNEKLF
d_gene: TRBD2; j_gene: TRBJ2-1; v_gene: TRBV4-2; CDR3aa: ASSQLAGYNEQF
d_gene: TRBD1; j_gene: TRBJ2-2; v_gene: TRBV6-2/TRBV6-3; CDR3aa: ASSYQPQGAYTGELF
d_gene: TRBD2; j_gene: TRBJ2-1; v_gene: TRBV27; CDR3aa: ASSFGRVSDEQF
d_gene: TRBD1; j_gene: TRBJ1-2; v_gene: TRBV2; CDR3aa: ASSEDRGWNGYT
d_gene: .; j_gene: TRBJ1-3; v_gene: TRBV28; CDR3aa: ASSLLSQEAGNTIY
d_gene: TRBD2; j_gene: TRBJ2-6; v_gene: TRBV7-2; CDR3aa: ASSLRLAGGNTGANVLT
d_gene: TRBD1; j_gene: TRBJ1-2; v_gene: TRBV5-1; CDR3aa: ASSLVEGADGYT
d_gene: .; j_gene: TRBJ2-5; v_gene: TRBV12-3/TRBV12-4; CDR3aa: ASSPSQGETQY